The text below deals with one T cell receptor beta chain. Deletions cut 2 bases from V and 8 bases from J, with 21 bases between. The CDR3 contains 16 residues. The V gene's germline CDR1 is SGHTA and CDR2 FQGTGA. The sample comes from a study of blood T cell repertoires in COVID-19. Study overall: Researchers got acute and convalescent COVID-19 samples from the United States, Italy and Spain. T cells, B-cell-depleted T cells, or PBMCs provided the cDNA or gDNA that served as material.

As originally analysed: Cell counts per sample came from amplifying reference gene primers. Using immunoSEQ multiplex PCR, the repertoire was profiled, and TCRdb retains in-frame clones only, with some absent. V, J and clone size reflect that table, while D and trimming were determined from the DNA. This table has tens of thousands of clones, approximately 90% appearing once. The sample was peripheral blood. The chain carries TRBV7-3 and TRBJ1-2, with D possibly being TRBD1 (5 bases). This TCR derives from a woman aged 45 to 65 with active or convalescent COVID-19. CDR3 residues: CASSLGGDWPSWGYTF. CDR3 DNA sequence: TGTGCCAGCAGCTTAGGCGGGGACTGGCCCTCTTGGGGCTACACCTTC.